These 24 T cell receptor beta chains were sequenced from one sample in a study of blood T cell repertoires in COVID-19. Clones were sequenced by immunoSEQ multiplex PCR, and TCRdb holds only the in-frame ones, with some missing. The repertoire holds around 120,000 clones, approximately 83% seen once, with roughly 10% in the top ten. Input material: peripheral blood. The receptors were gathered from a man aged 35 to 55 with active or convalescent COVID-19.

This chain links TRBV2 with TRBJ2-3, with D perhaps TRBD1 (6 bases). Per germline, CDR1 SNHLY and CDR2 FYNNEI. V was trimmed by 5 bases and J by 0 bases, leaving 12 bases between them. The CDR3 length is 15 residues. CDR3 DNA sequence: TGTGCCAGCAGTTCTCAGGGGTTTAGCACAGATACGCAGTATTTT. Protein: CASSSQGFSTDTQYF.

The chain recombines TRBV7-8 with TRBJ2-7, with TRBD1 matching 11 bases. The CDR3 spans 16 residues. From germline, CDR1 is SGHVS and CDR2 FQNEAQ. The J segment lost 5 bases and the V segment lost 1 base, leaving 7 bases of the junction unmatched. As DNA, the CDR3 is TGTGCCAGCAGCTTAGACCGTCCGGGACAGGGGGACGAGCAGTACTTC. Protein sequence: CASSLDRPGQGDEQYF.

The CDR3 DNA reads as TGTGCCAGCAGTTTAAGAGGTCAGCCCCAGCATTTT. Protein product: CASSLRGQPQHF. The V and J genes are TRBV12-3 or TRBV12-4 and TRBJ1-5, with no clear D. The CDR3 length is 12 residues. Deletions cut 2 bases from V and 6 bases from J, with 5 bases between.

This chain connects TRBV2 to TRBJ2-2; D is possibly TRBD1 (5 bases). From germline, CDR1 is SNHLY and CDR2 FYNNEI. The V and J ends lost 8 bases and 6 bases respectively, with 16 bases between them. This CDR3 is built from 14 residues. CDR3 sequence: CASLSQGRAGELFF. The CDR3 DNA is TGTGCCAGCCTCTCTCAGGGCAGGGCCGGGGAGCTGTTTTTT. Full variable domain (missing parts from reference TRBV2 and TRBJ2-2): EPEVTQTPSHQVTQMGQEVILRCVPISNHLYFYWYRQILGQKVEFLVSFYNNEISEKSEIFDDQFSVERPDGSNFTLKIRSTKLEDSAMYFCASLSQGRAGELFFGEGSRLTVL.

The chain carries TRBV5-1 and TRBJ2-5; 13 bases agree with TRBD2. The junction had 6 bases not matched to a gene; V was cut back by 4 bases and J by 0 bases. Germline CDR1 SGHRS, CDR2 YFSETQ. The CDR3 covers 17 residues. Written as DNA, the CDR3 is TGCGCCAGCAGCCGGGGGACTAGCGGGGTGAACCAAGAGACCCAGTACTTC. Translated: CASSRGTSGVNQETQYF.

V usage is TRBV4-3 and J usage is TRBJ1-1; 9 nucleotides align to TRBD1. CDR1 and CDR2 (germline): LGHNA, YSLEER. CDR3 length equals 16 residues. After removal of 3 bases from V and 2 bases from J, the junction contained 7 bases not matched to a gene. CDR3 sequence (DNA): TGCGCCAGCAGCCAGAGGACAGGGGCCCTTAACACTGAAGCTTTCTTT. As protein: CASSQRTGALNTEAFF.

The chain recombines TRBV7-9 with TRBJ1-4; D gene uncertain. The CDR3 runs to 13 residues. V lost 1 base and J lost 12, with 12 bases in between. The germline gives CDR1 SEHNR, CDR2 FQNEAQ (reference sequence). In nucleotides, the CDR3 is TGTGCCAGCAGCTTAGGTCCGGCGGAGGAACTGTTTTTT. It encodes CASSLGPAEELFF.

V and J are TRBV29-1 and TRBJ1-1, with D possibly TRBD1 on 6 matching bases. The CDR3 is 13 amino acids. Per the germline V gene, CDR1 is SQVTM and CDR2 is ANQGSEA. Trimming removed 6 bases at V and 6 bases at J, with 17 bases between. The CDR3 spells CSVRGGGFPEAFF. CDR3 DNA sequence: TGCAGCGTGAGAGGTGGGGGCTTCCCTGAAGCTTTCTTT.

The CDR3 is CASSVEEYLLTGELFF. The CDR3 DNA is TGTGCCAGCAGCGTAGAAGAGTATTTACTTACCGGGGAGCTGTTTTTT. The chain recombines TRBV9 with TRBJ2-2, with unresolved D. CDR3 length: 16 residues. Between the trimmed V and J ends, which lost 0 bases and 5 bases, there was a span of 14 bases. Per the germline V gene, CDR1 is SGDLS and CDR2 is YYNGEE. Using reference TRBV9 and TRBJ2-2 for the parts outside the CDR3, the full variable domain is DSGVTQTPKHLITATGQRVTLRCSPRSGDLSVYWYQQSLDQGLQFLIQYYNGEERAKGNILERFSAQQFPDLHSELNLSSLELGDSALYFCASSVEEYLLTGELFFGEGSRLTVL.

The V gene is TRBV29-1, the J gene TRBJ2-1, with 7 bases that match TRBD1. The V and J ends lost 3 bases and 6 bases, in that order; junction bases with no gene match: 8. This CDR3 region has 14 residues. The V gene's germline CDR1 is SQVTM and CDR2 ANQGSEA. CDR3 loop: CSVDPRTGFNEQFF. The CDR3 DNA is TGCAGCGTTGACCCAAGGACAGGATTCAATGAGCAGTTCTTC.

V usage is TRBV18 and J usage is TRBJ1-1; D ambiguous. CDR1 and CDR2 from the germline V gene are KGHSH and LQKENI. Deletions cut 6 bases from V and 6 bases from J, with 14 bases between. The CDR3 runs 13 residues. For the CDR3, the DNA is TGTGCCAGCTCGTTCCGAGAAGTCGCTGAAGCTTTCTTT. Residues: CASSFREVAEAFF.

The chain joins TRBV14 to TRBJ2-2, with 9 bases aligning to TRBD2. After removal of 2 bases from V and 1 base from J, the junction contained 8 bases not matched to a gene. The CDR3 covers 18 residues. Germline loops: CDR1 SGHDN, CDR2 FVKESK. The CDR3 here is CASSQRYAGGQNTGELFF. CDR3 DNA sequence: TGTGCCAGCAGCCAACGTTACGCGGGGGGGCAGAACACCGGGGAGCTGTTTTTT.

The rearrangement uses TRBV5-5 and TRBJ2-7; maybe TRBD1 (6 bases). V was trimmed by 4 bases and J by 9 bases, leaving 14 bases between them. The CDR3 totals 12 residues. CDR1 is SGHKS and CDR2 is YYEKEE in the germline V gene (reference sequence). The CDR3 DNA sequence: TGTGCCAGCAGCGTGGACAGTACAGTGCAGTACTTC. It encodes CASSVDSTVQYF.

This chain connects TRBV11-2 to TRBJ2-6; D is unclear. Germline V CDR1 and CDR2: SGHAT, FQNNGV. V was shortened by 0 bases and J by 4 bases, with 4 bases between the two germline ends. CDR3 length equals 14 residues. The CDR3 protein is CASSLDPGANVLTF. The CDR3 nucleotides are TGTGCCAGCAGCTTAGATCCAGGGGCCAACGTCCTGACTTTC. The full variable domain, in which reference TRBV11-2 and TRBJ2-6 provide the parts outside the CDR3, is EAGVAQSPRYKIIEKRQSVAFWCNPISGHATLYWYQQILGQGPKLLIQFQNNGVVDDSQLPKDRFSAERLKGVDSTLKIQPAKLEDSAVYLCASSLDPGANVLTFGAGSRLTVL.

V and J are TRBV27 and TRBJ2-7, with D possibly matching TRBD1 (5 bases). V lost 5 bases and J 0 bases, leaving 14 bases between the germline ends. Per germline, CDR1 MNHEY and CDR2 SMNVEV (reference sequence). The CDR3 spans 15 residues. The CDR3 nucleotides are TGTGCCAGCAGTGGGGTAGGGGATACCTCCTACGAGCAGTACTTC. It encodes CASSGVGDTSYEQYF.

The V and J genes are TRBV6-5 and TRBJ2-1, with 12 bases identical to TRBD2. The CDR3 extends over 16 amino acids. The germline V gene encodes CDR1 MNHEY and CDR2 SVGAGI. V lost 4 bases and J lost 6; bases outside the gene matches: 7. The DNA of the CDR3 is TGTGCCAGCAGTTCAGCCGGACTAGCGGGGCGCAATGAGCAGTTCTTC. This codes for CASSSAGLAGRNEQFF.

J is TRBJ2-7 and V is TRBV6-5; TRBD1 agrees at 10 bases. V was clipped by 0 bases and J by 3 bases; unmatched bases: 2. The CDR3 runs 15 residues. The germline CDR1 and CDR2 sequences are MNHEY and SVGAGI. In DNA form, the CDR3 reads TGTGCCAGCAGTTACTCCGGGACAGGGGTCTACGAGCAGTACTTC. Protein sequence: CASSYSGTGVYEQYF.

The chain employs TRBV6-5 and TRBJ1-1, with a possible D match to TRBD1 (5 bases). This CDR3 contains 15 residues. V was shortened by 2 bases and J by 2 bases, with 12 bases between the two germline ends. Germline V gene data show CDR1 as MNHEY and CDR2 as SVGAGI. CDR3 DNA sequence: TGTGCCAGCAGTTACCAAAGAAGGGGTAACACTGAAGCTTTCTTT. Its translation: CASSYQRRGNTEAFF.

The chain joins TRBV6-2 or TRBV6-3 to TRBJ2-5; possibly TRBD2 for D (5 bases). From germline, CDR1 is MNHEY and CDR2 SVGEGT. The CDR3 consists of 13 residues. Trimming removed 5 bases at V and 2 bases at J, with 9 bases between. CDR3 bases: TGTGCCAGCAGTACCTCGGGACAAGAGACCCAGTACTTC. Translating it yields CASSTSGQETQYF.

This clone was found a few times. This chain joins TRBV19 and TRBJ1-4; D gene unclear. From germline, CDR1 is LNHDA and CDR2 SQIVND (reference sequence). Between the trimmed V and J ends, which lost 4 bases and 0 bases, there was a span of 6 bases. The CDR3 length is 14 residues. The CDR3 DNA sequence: TGTGCCAGTAGTAATTGGCCAACTAATGAAAAACTGTTTTTT. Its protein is CASSNWPTNEKLFF.

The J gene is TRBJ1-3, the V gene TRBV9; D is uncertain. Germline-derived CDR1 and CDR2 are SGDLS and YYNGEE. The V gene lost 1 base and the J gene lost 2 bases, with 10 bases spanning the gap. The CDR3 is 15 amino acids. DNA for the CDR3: TGTGCCAGCAGCGTATTGGGTGGAGCTGGAAACACCATATATTTT. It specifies CASSVLGGAGNTIYF.

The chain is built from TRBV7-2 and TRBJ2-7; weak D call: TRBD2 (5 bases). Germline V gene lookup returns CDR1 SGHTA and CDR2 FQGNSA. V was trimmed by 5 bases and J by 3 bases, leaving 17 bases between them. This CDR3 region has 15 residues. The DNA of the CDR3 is TGTGCCAGCAGCCTAAAGGGAGCAGGAGACTACGAGCAGTACTTC. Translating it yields CASSLKGAGDYEQYF.

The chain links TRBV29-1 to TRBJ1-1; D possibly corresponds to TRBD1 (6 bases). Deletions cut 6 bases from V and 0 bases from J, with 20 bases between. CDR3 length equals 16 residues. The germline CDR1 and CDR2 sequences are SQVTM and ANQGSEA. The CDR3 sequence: CSVTRHLTGMNTEAFF. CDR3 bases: TGCAGCGTAACCCGACACCTGACAGGTATGAACACTGAAGCTTTCTTT.

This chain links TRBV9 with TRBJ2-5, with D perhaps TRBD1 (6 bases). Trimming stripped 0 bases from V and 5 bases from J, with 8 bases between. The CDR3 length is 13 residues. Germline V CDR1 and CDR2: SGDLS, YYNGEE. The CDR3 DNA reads TGTGCCAGCAGCGTAGGCAGGGGTGAGACCCAGTACTTC. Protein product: CASSVGRGETQYF.